This T cell receptor (beta chain) was retrieved from a study of T cells in tuberculosis. Broader study findings: Cases with active tuberculosis were adults, while controls were adolescents.

Sequencing used immunoSEQ multiplex PCR; TCRdb keeps in-frame clones, though not all of them. Of under 35,000 clones detected, roughly 94% appear once; the ten largest clones hold about 8%. At study entry, adolescents had tuberculin skin tests and IGRA screening. Note on this clone: Its antigen is still unknown.

The CDR3 is made up of 19 amino acids. Trimming cost V 3 bases and J 3 bases; bases outside gene matches: 10. Germline lookup yields CDR1 MRHNA and CDR2 SNTAGT. The sample taken for sequencing was PBMCs. This clonotype originated in a donor aged 5-35 years with latent tuberculosis or without tuberculosis infection. This sequence joins TRBV6-4 and TRBJ2-2, with 13 bases that match TRBD2. CDR3 loop: CASSDRTSGSKADTGELFF. CDR3 nucleotide sequence: TGTGCCAGCAGTGATAGGACTAGCGGGAGTAAGGCGGACACCGGGGAGCTGTTTTTT.